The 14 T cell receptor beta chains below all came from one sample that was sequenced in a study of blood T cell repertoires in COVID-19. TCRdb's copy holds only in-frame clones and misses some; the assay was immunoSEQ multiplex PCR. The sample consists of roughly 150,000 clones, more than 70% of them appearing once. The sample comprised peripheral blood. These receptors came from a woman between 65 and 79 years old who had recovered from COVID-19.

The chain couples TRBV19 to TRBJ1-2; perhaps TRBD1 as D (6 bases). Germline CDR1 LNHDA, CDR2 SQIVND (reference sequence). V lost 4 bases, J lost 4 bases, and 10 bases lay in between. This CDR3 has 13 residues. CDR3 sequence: CASSTQGFYGYTF. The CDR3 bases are TGTGCCAGTAGTACCCAGGGGTTCTATGGCTACACCTTC.

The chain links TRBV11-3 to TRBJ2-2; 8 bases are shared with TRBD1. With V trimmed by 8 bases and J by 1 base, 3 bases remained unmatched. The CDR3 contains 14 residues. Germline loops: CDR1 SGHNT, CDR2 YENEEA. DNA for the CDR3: TGTGCCAGCGGTACAGGGGGGAACACCGGGGAGCTGTTTTTT. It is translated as CASGTGGNTGELFF. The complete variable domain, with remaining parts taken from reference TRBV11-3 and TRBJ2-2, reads EAGVVQSPRYKIIEKKQPVAFWCNPISGHNTLYWYLQNLGQGPELLIRYENEEAVDDSQLPKDRFSAERLKGVDSTLKIQPAELGDSAVYLCASGTGGNTGELFFGEGSRLTVL.

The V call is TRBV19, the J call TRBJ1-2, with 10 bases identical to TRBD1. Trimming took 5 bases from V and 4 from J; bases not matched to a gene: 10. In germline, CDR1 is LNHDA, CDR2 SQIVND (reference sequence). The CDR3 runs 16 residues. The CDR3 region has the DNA TGTGCCAGTAGTCCCCAGTTGGGACAGGGGCTCTATGGCTACACCTTC. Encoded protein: CASSPQLGQGLYGYTF.

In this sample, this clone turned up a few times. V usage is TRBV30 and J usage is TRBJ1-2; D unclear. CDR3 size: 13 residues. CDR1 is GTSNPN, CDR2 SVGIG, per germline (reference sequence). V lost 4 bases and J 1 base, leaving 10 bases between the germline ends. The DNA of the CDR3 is TGTGCCTGGACCCCCGGCGGTAACTATGGCTACACCTTC. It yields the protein CAWTPGGNYGYTF.

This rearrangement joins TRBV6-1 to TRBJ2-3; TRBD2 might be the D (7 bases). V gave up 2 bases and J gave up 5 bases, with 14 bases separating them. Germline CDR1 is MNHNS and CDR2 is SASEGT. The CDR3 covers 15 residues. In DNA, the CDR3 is TGTGCCAGCAGTGAAACCCCTAGGGGGGGAGATACGCAGTATTTT. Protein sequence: CASSETPRGGDTQYF.

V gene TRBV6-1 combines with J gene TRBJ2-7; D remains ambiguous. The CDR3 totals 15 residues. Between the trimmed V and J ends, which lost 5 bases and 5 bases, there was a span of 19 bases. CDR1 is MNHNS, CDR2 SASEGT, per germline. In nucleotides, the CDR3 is TGTGCCAGCAGTCCCCCTCGGGTCGAGAAGAACGAGCAGTACTTC. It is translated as CASSPPRVEKNEQYF.

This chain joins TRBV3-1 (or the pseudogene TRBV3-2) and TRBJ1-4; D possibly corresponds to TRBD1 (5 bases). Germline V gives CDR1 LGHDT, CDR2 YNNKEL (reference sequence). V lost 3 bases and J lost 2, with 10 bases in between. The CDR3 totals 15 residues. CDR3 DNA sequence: TGTGCCAGCAGCCAGGGGCCGACGACTAATGAAAAACTGTTTTTT. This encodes CASSQGPTTNEKLFF.

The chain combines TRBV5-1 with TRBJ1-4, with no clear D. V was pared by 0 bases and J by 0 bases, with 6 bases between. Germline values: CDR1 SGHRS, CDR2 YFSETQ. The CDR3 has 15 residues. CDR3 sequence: CASSLVIATNEKLFF. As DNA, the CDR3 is TGCGCCAGCAGCTTGGTCATTGCAACTAATGAAAAACTGTTTTTT.

The CDR3 nucleotides read TGTGCCAGCAGCTCCGTCCGGGAGACCCAGTACTTC. Amino acid sequence: CASSSVRETQYF. The chain joins TRBV3-1 (or the pseudogene TRBV3-2) to TRBJ2-5; D is unresolved. The CDR3 contains 12 residues. Germline lookup yields CDR1 LGHDT and CDR2 YNNKEL (reference sequence). The V end lost 5 bases, the J end lost 5 bases, and 9 bases lay between the germline ends.

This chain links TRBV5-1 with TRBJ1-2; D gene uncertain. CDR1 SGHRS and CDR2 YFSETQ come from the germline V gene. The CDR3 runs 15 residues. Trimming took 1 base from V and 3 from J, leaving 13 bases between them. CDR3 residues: CASSLFQARDYGYTF. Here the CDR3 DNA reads TGCGCCAGCAGCTTGTTTCAGGCTCGTGACTATGGCTACACCTTC.

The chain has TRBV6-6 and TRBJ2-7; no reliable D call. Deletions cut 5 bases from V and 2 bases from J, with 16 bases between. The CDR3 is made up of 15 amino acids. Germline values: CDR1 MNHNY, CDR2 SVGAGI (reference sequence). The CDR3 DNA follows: TGTGCCAGCAGTCGAACGGGTCGTCCTCCCTACGAGCAGTACTTC. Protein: CASSRTGRPPYEQYF.

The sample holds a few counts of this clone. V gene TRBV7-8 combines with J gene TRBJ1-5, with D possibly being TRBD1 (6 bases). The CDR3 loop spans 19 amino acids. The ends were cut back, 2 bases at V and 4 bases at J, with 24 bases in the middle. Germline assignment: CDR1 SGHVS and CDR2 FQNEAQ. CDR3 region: CASSLWGSGRGGPNQPQHF. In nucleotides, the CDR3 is TGTGCCAGCAGCTTATGGGGCAGTGGCAGGGGAGGGCCGAATCAGCCCCAGCATTTT.

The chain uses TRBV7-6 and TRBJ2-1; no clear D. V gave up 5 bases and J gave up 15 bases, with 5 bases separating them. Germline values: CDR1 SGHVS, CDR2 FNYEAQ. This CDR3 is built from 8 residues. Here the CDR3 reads CASSPLFF. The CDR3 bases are TGTGCCAGCAGCCCACTGTTCTTC.

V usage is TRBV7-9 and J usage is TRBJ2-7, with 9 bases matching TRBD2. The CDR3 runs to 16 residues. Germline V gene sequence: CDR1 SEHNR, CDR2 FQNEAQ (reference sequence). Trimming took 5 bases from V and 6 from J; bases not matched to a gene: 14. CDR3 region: CASSPGGLAGRIEQYF. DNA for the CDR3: TGTGCCAGCAGCCCAGGCGGGCTAGCGGGACGGATCGAGCAGTACTTC.